This T cell receptor (beta chain) was profiled in a study of shared clonotypes between healthy human individuals. Donors comprised only Caucasian adults living in Nashville, Tennessee. Study outcomes and limitations: When compared with the clonotypes that were shared by all four sorted-subset donors, the non-shared clonotypes turned out to have lower generation probabilities. Donors were few, which limited the genetic and exposure-history diversity represented. The naive CD4 repertoires of a handful of donors were compared, and approximately 5% of clonotypes were shared.

There are 13 residues in the CDR3. After removal of 1 base from V and 2 bases from J, the junction contained 1 base not matched to a gene. Germline V gives CDR1 GTSNPN, CDR2 SVGIG (reference sequence). About this clone: Its target is unknown.

The repertoire was sequenced with immunoSEQ multiplex PCR; TCRdb's copy has only in-frame clones and lacks some. Seen here are some 2,000,000 clones, approximately 96% observed once, and the top ten hold more than 0.1%. The sample comprised naive CD4+ T cells sorted from blood. Subset of the sample: CD45RA+ positively selected. The receptor was derived from a man between 18 and 29 years old in good health. The V gene is TRBV30, the J gene TRBJ2-5; 7 nucleotides align to TRBD1. The CDR3 DNA sequence: TGTGCCTGGAGTGGGGACAGACAAGAGACCCAGTACTTC. It encodes CAWSGDRQETQYF.